This TCR beta chain came from a study of cytomegalovirus exposure and HLA in healthy donors. The study ran its PCR with 60 Vbeta and 13 Jbeta primers. The protocol was immunoSEQ multiplex PCR, while the TCRdb copy is restricted to in-frame clones and leaves out a portion. The sample holds fewer than 200,000 clones, roughly 75% seen once. This CDR3 is built from 13 residues. Trimming stripped 8 bases from V and 5 bases from J, with 13 bases between. CDR1 LGHNA and CDR2 YSLEER come from the germline V gene. The specimen sequenced was PBMCs. The V and J genes are TRBV4-3 and TRBJ1-5; D remains ambiguous. The origin of this receptor is a man aged 18 to 29 in good health and CMV-seronegative. The CDR3 nucleotides are TGCGCCAGCGGGCAGCTCGGTGATCAGCCCCAGCATTTT. As protein: CASGQLGDQPQHF.